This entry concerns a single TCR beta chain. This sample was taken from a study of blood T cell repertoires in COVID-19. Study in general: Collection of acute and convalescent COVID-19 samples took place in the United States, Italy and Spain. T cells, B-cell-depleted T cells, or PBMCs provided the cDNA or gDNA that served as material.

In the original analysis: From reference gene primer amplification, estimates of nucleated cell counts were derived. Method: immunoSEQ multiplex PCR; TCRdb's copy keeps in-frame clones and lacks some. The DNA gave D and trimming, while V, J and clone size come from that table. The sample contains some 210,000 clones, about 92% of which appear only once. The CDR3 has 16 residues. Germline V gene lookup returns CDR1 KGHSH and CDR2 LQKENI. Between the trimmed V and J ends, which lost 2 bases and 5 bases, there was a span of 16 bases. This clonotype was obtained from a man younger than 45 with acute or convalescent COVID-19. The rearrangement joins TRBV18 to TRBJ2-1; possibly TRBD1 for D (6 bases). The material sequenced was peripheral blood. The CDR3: CASSPSEGVRNNEQFF. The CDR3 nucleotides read TGTGCCAGCTCACCAAGTGAGGGGGTCAGAAACAATGAGCAGTTCTTC.